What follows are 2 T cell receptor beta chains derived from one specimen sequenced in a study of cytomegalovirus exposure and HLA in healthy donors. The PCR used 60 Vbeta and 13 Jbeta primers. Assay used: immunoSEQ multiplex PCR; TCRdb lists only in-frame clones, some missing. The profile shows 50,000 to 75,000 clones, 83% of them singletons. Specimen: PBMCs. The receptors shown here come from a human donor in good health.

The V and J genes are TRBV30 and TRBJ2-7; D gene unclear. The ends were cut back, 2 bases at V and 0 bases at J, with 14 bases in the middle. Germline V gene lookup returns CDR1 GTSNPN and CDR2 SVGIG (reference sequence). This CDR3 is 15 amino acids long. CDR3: CAWSSNFLSSYEQYF. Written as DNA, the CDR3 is TGTGCCTGGAGTAGTAACTTCTTGAGCTCCTACGAGCAGTACTTC.

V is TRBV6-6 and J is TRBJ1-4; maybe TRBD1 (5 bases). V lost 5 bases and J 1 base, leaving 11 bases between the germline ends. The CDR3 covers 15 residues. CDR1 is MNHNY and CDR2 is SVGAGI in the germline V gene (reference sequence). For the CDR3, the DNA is TGTGCCAGCAGTGCGGTGGGGGGAACTAATGAAAAACTGTTTTTT. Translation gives CASSAVGGTNEKLFF.